The clone carrying this T cell receptor beta chain was seen a handful of times. The sample comes from a study of glioma-infiltrating T cells. Using RNA template, CDR3s of TCR alpha and beta were amplified with iRepertoire arm-PCR. TCRdb independently ran MiXCR on the multiplex PCR reads; one entry per CDR3 protein. This repertoire shows roughly 350,000 distinct CDR3 sequences, roughly two fifths found once; its top ten account for around 12%. The specimen sequenced was glioma tissue, nonneoplastic brain tissue, or PBMCs (not recorded which). This receptor was identified in a human donor with low-grade glioma or glioblastoma, undergoing nonglioma brain surgery, or in good health (not recorded which).

DNA of the CDR3: TGTGCCAGCAGCTTAATTCCCTCTGGGGCCAACGTCCTGACTTTC. Protein sequence: CASSLIPSGANVLTF. The chain joins TRBV7-2 to TRBJ2-6; D is undetermined. The V end lost 2 bases, the J end lost 0 bases, and 5 bases lay between the germline ends. Germline assignment: CDR1 SGHTA and CDR2 FQGNSA. This CDR3 comprises 15 residues.